This TCR beta chain was documented in a study of blood T cell repertoires in COVID-19. About the research overall: PBMCs, B-cell-depleted T cells, or T cells were the source of the cDNA or gDNA that made up the material.

Original data processing: Quantification of nucleated cells was approximated via reference gene primer amplification. Only in-frame clones appear in the TCRdb table, and some are missing; sequencing was by immunoSEQ multiplex PCR. That table supplies the V and J calls and clone size; D and trimming were determined from the DNA. The sample lists roughly 330,000 clones, approximately 90% seen once, with approximately 9.9% in the top ten. Germline lookup yields CDR1 SGHNT and CDR2 YYREEE (reference sequence). This CDR3 is 14 amino acids long. Trimming took 2 bases from V and 8 from J; bases not matched to a gene: 5.

The clonotype comes from a man under 40 with COVID-19, enrolled during active disease. The chain employs TRBV5-4 and TRBJ1-4, with 8 bases fitting TRBD1. The sample was peripheral blood. CDR3 amino acids: CASSFTGGVEKLFF. CDR3 nucleotides: TGTGCCAGCAGCTTTACAGGGGGAGTCGAAAAACTGTTTTTT.